What follows are 20 T cell receptor beta chains derived from one specimen sequenced in a study of blood T cell repertoires in COVID-19. Clones were read by immunoSEQ multiplex PCR, and TCRdb kept only the in-frame ones, dropping some. Among about 300,000 clones listed, about nine tenths were seen once. The sample comprised peripheral blood. The source of these receptors is a woman between 50 and 59 years old with COVID-19, enrolled during active disease.

The genes are TRBV12-5 and TRBJ1-5, with D unclear. Trimming took off 5 bases at V and 6 bases at J, with 11 bases between the two ends. CDR3 length: 13 amino acids. Germline V gene lookup returns CDR1 LGHNT and CDR2 FRNRAP. Written as DNA, the CDR3 is TGTGCTAGTGGTGACATGATATCTCAGCCCCAGCATTTT. This translates into CASGDMISQPQHF.

J is TRBJ2-1 and V is TRBV11-2; TRBD2 agrees at 14 bases. The V and J ends lost 1 base and 5 bases, in that order; junction bases with no gene match: 7. The CDR3 length is 18 residues. The germline gives CDR1 SGHAT, CDR2 FQNNGV. The CDR3 sequence: CASSLGLAGGPRNNEQFF. The CDR3 nucleotides read TGTGCCAGCAGCTTAGGACTAGCGGGAGGGCCTCGGAACAATGAGCAGTTCTTC.

The chain carries TRBV5-1 and TRBJ2-3, with D uncertain. Trimming took off 2 bases at V and 0 bases at J, with 10 bases between the two ends. The CDR3 runs 15 residues. The germline V gene encodes CDR1 SGHRS and CDR2 YFSETQ. The DNA for the CDR3 is TGCGCCAGCAGCTTAATGGCGGCTAGCACAGATACGCAGTATTTT. This codes for CASSLMAASTDTQYF.

The rearrangement joins TRBV5-4 to TRBJ2-3, with 13 bases matching TRBD2. Germline lookup yields CDR1 SGHNT and CDR2 YYREEE (reference sequence). V trimming: 6 bases; J trimming: 4 bases; junction bases outside the gene matches: 5. The CDR3 length is 15 residues. This CDR3 reads CASKGLAGVSDTQYF. CDR3 in DNA: TGTGCCAGCAAAGGACTAGCGGGAGTATCAGATACGCAGTATTTT.

V and J are TRBV20-1 and TRBJ2-3; maybe TRBD2 (5 bases). Germline-derived CDR1 and CDR2 are DFQATT and SNEGSKA (reference sequence). The length of the CDR3 is 10 residues. The CDR3 nucleotides read TGCACCTCGGGGAGCGATACGCAGTATTTT. Encoded protein: CTSGSDTQYF.

The chain has TRBV5-5 and TRBJ2-3; 7 positions agree with TRBD1. The V segment lost 3 bases and the J segment 2 bases; nucleotides outside the gene matches: 6. The CDR3 is made up of 15 amino acids. Germline loops: CDR1 SGHKS, CDR2 YYEKEE (reference sequence). CDR3: CASSSLQGYTDTQYF. The CDR3 DNA sequence: TGTGCCAGCAGCTCTCTACAGGGGTACACAGATACGCAGTATTTT.

V and J are TRBV3-1 (or the pseudogene TRBV3-2) and TRBJ2-1; D may be TRBD2 (5 bases). Germline V gives CDR1 LGHDT, CDR2 YNNKEL (reference sequence). The germline V and J ends were trimmed by 3 bases and 5 bases, with 14 bases remaining between them. CDR3 size: 15 residues. This CDR3 reads CASSHPGYRNNEQFF. Here the CDR3 DNA reads TGTGCCAGCAGCCACCCGGGGTACAGAAACAATGAGCAGTTCTTC.

The V call is TRBV7-8, the J call TRBJ1-5; 7 bases agree with TRBD1. The junction had 6 bases not matched to a gene; V was cut back by 1 base and J by 3 bases. The germline gives CDR1 SGHVS, CDR2 FQNEAQ. The CDR3 has 16 residues. CDR3 sequence: CASSLEGQVYNQPQHF. CDR3 bases: TGTGCCAGCAGCTTAGAAGGACAGGTTTACAATCAGCCCCAGCATTTT.

The V gene is TRBV4-1, the J gene TRBJ2-1; no reliable D call. The CDR3 length is 12 residues. From germline, CDR1 is MGHRA and CDR2 YSYEKL. V was clipped by 8 bases and J by 4 bases, with 9 bases between them. The CDR3 spells CASGPGYNEQFF. CDR3 sequence (DNA): TGCGCCAGCGGGCCAGGATACAATGAGCAGTTCTTC.

The chain recombines TRBV28 with TRBJ2-5, with 11 bases identical to TRBD2. Germline lookup yields CDR1 MDHEN and CDR2 SYDVKM. The ends lost 4 bases at V and 5 bases at J; junction bases unmatched: 12. There are 17 residues in the CDR3. CDR3 DNA: TGTGCCAGCAGTTCCCAGAGACTAGCGGGATTACGGGAGACCCAGTACTTC. Translation: CASSSQRLAGLRETQYF.

This chain uses TRBV12-3 or TRBV12-4 with TRBJ2-4; no definite D call. CDR3 length equals 11 residues. V was clipped by 3 bases and J by 6 bases, with 3 bases between them. In nucleotides, the CDR3 is TGTGCCAGCAGTTTCGGAAACATTCAGTACTTC. Translation gives CASSFGNIQYF.

V usage is TRBV4-1 and J usage is TRBJ2-3; 10 nucleotides line up with TRBD2. There are 15 residues in the CDR3. Germline assignment: CDR1 MGHRA and CDR2 YSYEKL. J was trimmed by 5 bases and V by 4 bases; bases with no gene match: 6. The CDR3 DNA reads as TGCGCCAGCAGCCGCCCCAGGACTAGCGGAGATACGCAGTATTTT. As protein: CASSRPRTSGDTQYF.

This clone has a handful of counts. The rearrangement uses TRBV19 and TRBJ1-1, with D perhaps TRBD1 (6 bases). CDR1 LNHDA and CDR2 SQIVND come from the germline V gene (reference sequence). The CDR3 length is 14 residues. Trimming stripped 5 bases from V and 7 bases from J, with 17 bases between. The CDR3 here is CASSAGTTISEAFF. CDR3 sequence (DNA): TGTGCCAGTAGTGCCGGGACAACGATAAGTGAAGCTTTCTTT.

For this clone: Other DNA sequences in the same sample also yield this CDR3. CDR3 coding DNA: TGTGCCAGCTCACCCGCCACAGGGGGCACTGAAGCTTTCTTT. This sequence encodes CASSPATGGTEAFF. The rearrangement joins TRBV18 to TRBJ1-1, with 8 bases identical to TRBD1. V gave up 3 bases and J gave up 4 bases; unmatched junction bases: 4. Germline V gene sequence: CDR1 KGHSH, CDR2 LQKENI. This CDR3 has 14 amino acids.

V usage is TRBV15 and J usage is TRBJ2-1, with D perhaps matching TRBD2 (5 bases). Germline V gene data show CDR1 as LNHNV and CDR2 as YYDKDF (reference sequence). The V and J ends lost 8 bases and 2 bases respectively, with 13 bases between them. The CDR3 runs 14 residues. CDR3 sequence reads: CATRKGSPYNEQFF. CDR3 nucleotide sequence: TGTGCCACCCGTAAAGGGAGTCCCTACAATGAGCAGTTCTTC.

The chain links TRBV2 to TRBJ2-7, with TRBD2 as a possible D gene (8 bases). Trimming cost V 7 bases and J 7 bases, with 20 bases left between them. The CDR3 runs 14 residues. The germline V gene has CDR1 SNHLY and CDR2 FYNNEI. The CDR3 region has the DNA TGTGCCAGCACCCCCGGGAGGGGGCCCGGAGAGCAGTACTTC. It is translated as CASTPGRGPGEQYF.

V and J are TRBV28 and TRBJ1-1, with D hard to call. The ends were cut back, 7 bases at V and 0 bases at J, with 9 bases in the middle. The CDR3 has 13 residues. The V gene's germline CDR1 is MDHEN and CDR2 SYDVKM. In DNA form, the CDR3 reads TGTGCCAGCACTCAGGTTTTGAACACTGAAGCTTTCTTT. Translation gives CASTQVLNTEAFF.

V usage is TRBV2 and J usage is TRBJ1-2; 8 bases line up with TRBD1. This CDR3 has 14 residues. V dropped 6 bases and J dropped 7; count of bases not matched to a gene: 10. CDR1 SNHLY and CDR2 FYNNEI come from the germline V gene. The CDR3 nucleotides are TGTGCCAGCAGCCGAGAGGACAGGGCTGGTGGCTACACCTTC. As protein: CASSREDRAGGYTF.

The rearrangement uses TRBV11-2 and TRBJ1-1; TRBD1 aligns across 11 bases. CDR1 SGHAT and CDR2 FQNNGV come from the germline V gene. With 6 bases clipped from V and 12 bases from J, the junction kept 9 bases outside the gene matches. The CDR3 is 13 amino acids. The DNA of the CDR3 is TGTGCCAGCAGTCCAAACCGGGACAGGGGGACTTTCTTT. As protein: CASSPNRDRGTFF.

The chain uses TRBV4-2 and TRBJ2-1; 7 bases are shared with TRBD2. The J segment lost 1 base and the V segment lost 5 bases, leaving 8 bases of the junction unmatched. The CDR3 contains 16 residues. Per the germline V gene, CDR1 is LGHNA and CDR2 is YNFKEQ. The CDR3 DNA follows: TGTGCCAGCAGCAGGCTAGGGGAGGGTTCCTACAATGAGCAGTTCTTC. This translates into CASSRLGEGSYNEQFF.